The 8 T cell receptor beta chains listed next were all sequenced from one sample in a study of regulatory T cells in long-lasting Graves disease (dated by TCRdb to the early 2020s). In light of the paper, this sample's time point label describes: newly diagnosed GD, antithyroid drugs for less than 3 months. For both TCR sequencing and RNA sequencing, RNA was extracted from PBMCs in TRIzol. Receptor amplification or capture employed multiplex PCR. TCRdb records Illumina HiSeq 4000 as the sequencer. TCR beta libraries were built with iRepertoire HTBI primers and Arm-PCR amplification of CDR3 regions. TCRdb's own reprocessing of the public reads used fastp at Q25 and MiXCR and kept productive beta chains. Each CDR3 protein appears once, grouped with its most common genes and DNA. This sample lists roughly 400,000 distinct CDR3 sequences; 16% were detected once. The ten largest clones capture 20% to 25% of the sample.

Another study also made use of these data, one on T cells in Graves' hyperthyroidism and ophthalmopathy.

The sample here was peripheral blood mononuclear cells (PBMCs), taken at new diagnosis, from a patient treated with antithyroid drugs. Receptors were obtained from a woman aged 18-29 years with Graves disease. Donor details come from another sample of the same person, matched by shared clones.

The CDR3 spells CASSVDGVSGNTIYF. The CDR3 DNA is TGTGCCAGCAGCGTAGACGGGGTGTCTGGAAACACCATATATTTT. The chain is built from TRBV9 and TRBJ1-3; D ambiguous. V lost 0 bases to trimming and J lost 1 base, with 8 bases between them. The CDR3 extends over 15 amino acids. Germline V gene lookup returns CDR1 SGDLS and CDR2 YYNGEE.

Ten or more counts support this clonotype. This chain joins TRBV28 and TRBJ2-1; D is ambiguous. Trimming shortened V by 4 bases and J by 3 bases, and 7 bases separated the two germline ends. CDR3 length: 13 amino acids. The germline V gene encodes CDR1 MDHEN and CDR2 SYDVKM. This CDR3 reads CASSSPDYNEQFF. In DNA, the CDR3 is TGTGCCAGCAGTTCACCAGACTACAATGAGCAGTTCTTC. The full variable domain, with the rest looked up from reference TRBV28 and TRBJ2-1, is DVKVTQSSRYLVKRTGEKVFLECVQDMDHENMFWYRQDPGLGLRLIYFSYDVKMKEKGDIPEGYSVSREKKERFSLILESASTNQTSMYLCASSSPDYNEQFFGPGTRLTVL.

This clonotype was observed a few times. This chain links TRBV27 with TRBJ2-4; D not certain. Germline V CDR1 and CDR2: MNHEY, SMNVEV (reference sequence). This CDR3 is built from 14 residues. The V gene lost 2 bases and the J gene lost 6 bases, with 11 bases spanning the gap. The chain's CDR3 is CASSLGSLRNIQYF. Here the CDR3 DNA reads TGTGCCAGCAGTTTAGGATCATTGCGAAACATTCAGTACTTC.

This clonotype has only a few counts. The chain recombines TRBV5-1 with TRBJ2-1; no clear D gene. CDR3 length equals 13 residues. CDR1 is SGHRS and CDR2 is YFSETQ in the germline V gene. Between the trimmed V and J ends, which lost 2 bases and 4 bases, there was a span of 7 bases. CDR3 region: CASSFGTYNEQFF. In DNA form, the CDR3 reads TGCGCCAGCAGCTTCGGAACGTACAATGAGCAGTTCTTC.

This clonotype was observed at least ten times. V is TRBV29-1 and J is TRBJ2-5, with 10 bases fitting TRBD2. With 1 base clipped from V and 2 bases from J, the junction kept 4 bases outside the gene matches. The CDR3 has 15 residues. CDR1 is SQVTM and CDR2 is ANQGSEA in the germline V gene. CDR3 protein: CSVEVLAGFQETQYF. CDR3 nucleotides: TGCAGCGTTGAAGTACTAGCGGGATTTCAAGAGACCCAGTACTTC.

This clonotype was counted ten times or more. V is TRBV28 and J is TRBJ2-7, with D unclear. CDR1 is MDHEN and CDR2 is SYDVKM in the germline V gene. V was shortened by 6 bases and J by 0 bases, with 15 bases between the two germline ends. The length of the CDR3 is 15 residues. The DNA of the CDR3 is TGTGCCAGCAGCAGGACCCAGAAGAGCTCCTACGAGCAGTACTTC. Encoded protein: CASSRTQKSSYEQYF.

The CDR3 loop is CASSQTFGLAGERDTGELFF. In nucleotides, the CDR3 is TGCGCCAGCAGCCAGACCTTTGGGCTAGCGGGAGAACGCGACACCGGGGAGCTGTTTTTT. J is TRBJ2-2 and V is TRBV4-1; TRBD2 agrees at 10 bases. CDR1 is MGHRA and CDR2 is YSYEKL in the germline V gene. The J segment lost 3 bases and the V segment lost 3 bases, leaving 16 bases of the junction unmatched. CDR3 size: 20 residues.

This clonotype was seen ten or more times. J is TRBJ2-7 and V is TRBV19; 8 bases match TRBD2. The CDR3 is made up of 15 amino acids. Per the germline V gene, CDR1 is LNHDA and CDR2 is SQIVND (reference sequence). J was trimmed by 4 bases and V by 4 bases; bases with no gene match: 9. DNA of the CDR3: TGTGCCAGTAGTAAAGCGGGAGCGGTATGGTACGAGCAGTACTTC. It codes for CASSKAGAVWYEQYF.